This TCR beta chain was obtained from a study of blood T cell repertoires in COVID-19. For the study at large: T cells, B-cell-depleted T cells, or PBMCs supplied cDNA or gDNA.

This table comes from immunoSEQ multiplex PCR, and its TCRdb copy is limited to in-frame clones, with some not included. The sample lists more than 200,000 clones, more than 85% seen once, with roughly 5.6% in the top ten. Trimming removed 4 bases from V and 2 bases from J; junction bases left unmatched: 5. Germline loops: CDR1 MDHEN, CDR2 SYDVKM. This CDR3 is built from 17 residues. The receptor was isolated from a woman aged 60 to 75 with COVID-19, enrolled during active disease. Sequenced: peripheral blood. The chain links TRBV28 to TRBJ2-6; 10 nucleotides align to TRBD2. CDR3: CASSSLAGGPGANVLTF. CDR3 nucleotide sequence: TGTGCCAGCAGTTCCTTAGCGGGAGGACCTGGGGCCAACGTCCTGACTTTC.